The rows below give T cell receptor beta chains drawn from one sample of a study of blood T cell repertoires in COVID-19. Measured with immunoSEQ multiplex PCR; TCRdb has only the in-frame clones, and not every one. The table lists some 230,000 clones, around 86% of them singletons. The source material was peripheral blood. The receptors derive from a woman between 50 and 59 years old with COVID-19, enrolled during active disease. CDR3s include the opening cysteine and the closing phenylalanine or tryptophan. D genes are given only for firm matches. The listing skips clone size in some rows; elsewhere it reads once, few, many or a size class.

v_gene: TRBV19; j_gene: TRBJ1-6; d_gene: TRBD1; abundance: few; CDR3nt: TGTGCCAGTAGTATAGCTCGGACAGGGCACTCACCCCTCCACTTT; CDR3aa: CASSIARTGHSPLHF
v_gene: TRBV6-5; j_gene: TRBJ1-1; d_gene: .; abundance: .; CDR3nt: TGTGCCAGCGCTACCCAGGCGAACACTGAAGCTTTCTTT; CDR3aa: CASATQANTEAFF
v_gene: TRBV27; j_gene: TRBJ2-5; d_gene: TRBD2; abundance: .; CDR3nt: TGTGCCACCAGGGACTATGGAGAGACCCAGTACTTC; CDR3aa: CATRDYGETQYF
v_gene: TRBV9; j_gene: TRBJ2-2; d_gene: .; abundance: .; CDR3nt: TGTGCCAGCAGCGAAACAGAGGGCACCGGGGAGCTGTTTTTT; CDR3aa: CASSETEGTGELFF
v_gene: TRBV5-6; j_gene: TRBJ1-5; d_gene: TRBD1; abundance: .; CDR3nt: TGTGCCAGCAGCTCACAGGGGGATAAGAGACAGCCCCAGCATTTT; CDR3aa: CASSSQGDKRQPQHF
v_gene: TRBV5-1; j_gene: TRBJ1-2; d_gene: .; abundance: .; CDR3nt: TGCGCCAGCAGCCTGACAGTTAACTATGGCTACACCTTC; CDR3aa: CASSLTVNYGYTF
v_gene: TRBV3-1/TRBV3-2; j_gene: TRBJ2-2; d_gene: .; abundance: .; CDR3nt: TGTGCCAGCAGCCAAGTTGCCGCGGGGACCGGGGAGCTGTTTTTT; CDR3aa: CASSQVAAGTGELFF
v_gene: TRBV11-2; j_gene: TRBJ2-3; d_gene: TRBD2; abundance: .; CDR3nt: TGTGCCAGCAGCTCATTAGGGCCTAGCGGGGGGGCCACAGATACGCAGTATTTT; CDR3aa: CASSSLGPSGGATDTQYF
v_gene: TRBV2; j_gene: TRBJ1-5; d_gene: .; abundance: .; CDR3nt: TGTGCCAGCAGACAGGGCGGAGGAAATCAGCCCCAGCATTTT; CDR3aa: CASRQGGGNQPQHF
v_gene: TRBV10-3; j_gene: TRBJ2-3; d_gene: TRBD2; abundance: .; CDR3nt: TGTGCCATCAGTGAGCCGGGGGGGTCCACAGATACGCAGTATTTT; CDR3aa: CAISEPGGSTDTQYF
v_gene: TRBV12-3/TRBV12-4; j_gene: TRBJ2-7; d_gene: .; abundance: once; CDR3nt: TGTGCCAGCAGCCGGACAATCAACTACGAGCAGTACTTC; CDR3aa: CASSRTINYEQYF
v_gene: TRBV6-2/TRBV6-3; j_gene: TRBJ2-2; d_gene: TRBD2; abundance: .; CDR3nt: TGTGCCAGCAGTTACTCATCCCGCATAGAACTAGCGGGGAGACGCGGGGAGCTGTTTTTT; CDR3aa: CASSYSSRIELAGRRGELFF
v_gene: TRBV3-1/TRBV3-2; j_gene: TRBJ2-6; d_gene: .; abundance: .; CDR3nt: TGTGCCAGCAGCCGACAGAGTTCTGGGGCCAACGTCCTGACTTTC; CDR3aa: CASSRQSSGANVLTF
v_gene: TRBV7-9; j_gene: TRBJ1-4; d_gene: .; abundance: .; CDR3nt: TGTGCCAGCAGCAGGGGCCTGGCCGAAAAACTGTTTTTT; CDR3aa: CASSRGLAEKLFF
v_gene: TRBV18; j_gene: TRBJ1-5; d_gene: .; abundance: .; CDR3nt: TGTGCCAGCTCACCATCCCTGGCAGAGCCCCAGCATTTT; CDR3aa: CASSPSLAEPQHF
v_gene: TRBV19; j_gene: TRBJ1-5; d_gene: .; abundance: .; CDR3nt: TGTGCCAGTAGTATTCGCCAGGGGCGAATCAATCAGCCCCAGCATTTT; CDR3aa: CASSIRQGRINQPQHF
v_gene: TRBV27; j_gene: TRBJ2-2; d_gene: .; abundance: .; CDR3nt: TGTGCCAGCAGTTTAGTGCGGGGGCGGGGGGAGCTGTTTTTT; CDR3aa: CASSLVRGRGELFF
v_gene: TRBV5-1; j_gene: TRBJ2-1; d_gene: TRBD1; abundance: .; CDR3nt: TGCGCCAGCAGCTTGGACAGGGGTCGCTTCAATGAGCAGTTCTTC; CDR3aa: CASSLDRGRFNEQFF
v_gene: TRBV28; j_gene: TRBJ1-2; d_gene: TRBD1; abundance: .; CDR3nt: TGTGCCAGCAGTCTCAATCAACCGGGACAGGGGCTTCATAACTATGGCTACACCTTC; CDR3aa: CASSLNQPGQGLHNYGYTF
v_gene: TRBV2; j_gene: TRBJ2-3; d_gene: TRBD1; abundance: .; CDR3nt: TGTGCCAGTAAGGGACAGGGGGCCTATACGCAGTATTTT; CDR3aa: CASKGQGAYTQYF
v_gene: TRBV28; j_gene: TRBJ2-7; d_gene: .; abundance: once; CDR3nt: TGTGCCAGCAGGTCCGAGAGCTCCTACGAGCAGTACTTC; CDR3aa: CASRSESSYEQYF
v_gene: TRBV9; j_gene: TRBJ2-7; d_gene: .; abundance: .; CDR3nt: TGTGCCAGCTCCTTAGGAACAGGGCCATCCTACGAGCAGTACTTC; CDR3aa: CASSLGTGPSYEQYF